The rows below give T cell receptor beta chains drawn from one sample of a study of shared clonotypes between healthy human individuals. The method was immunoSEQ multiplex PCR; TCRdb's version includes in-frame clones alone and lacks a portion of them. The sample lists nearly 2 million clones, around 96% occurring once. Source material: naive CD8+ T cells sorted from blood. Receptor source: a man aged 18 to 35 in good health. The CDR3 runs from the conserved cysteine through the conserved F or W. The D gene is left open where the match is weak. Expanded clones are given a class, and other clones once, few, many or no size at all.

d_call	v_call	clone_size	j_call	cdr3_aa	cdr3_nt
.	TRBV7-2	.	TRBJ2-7	CASSLESGSAEQYF	TGTGCCAGCAGCTTAGAAAGCGGTTCCGCCGAGCAGTACTTC
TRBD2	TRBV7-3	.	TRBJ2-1	CASSLTAGVNNEQFF	TGTGCCAGCAGCTTAACGGCGGGGGTAAACAATGAGCAGTTCTTC
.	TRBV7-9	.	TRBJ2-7	CASSPRGNSYEQYF	TGTGCCAGCAGTCCCCGGGGGAACTCCTACGAGCAGTACTTC
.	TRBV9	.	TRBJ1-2	CASSVTGLGDYGYTF	TGTGCCAGCAGCGTAACAGGGTTGGGAGACTATGGCTACACCTTC
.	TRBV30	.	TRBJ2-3	CAWREPGTPDTQYF	TGTGCCTGGAGAGAACCGGGGACACCAGATACGCAGTATTTT
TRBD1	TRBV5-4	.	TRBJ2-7	CASSERQGVYEQYF	TGTGCCAGCAGCGAGAGACAGGGGGTCTACGAGCAGTACTTC
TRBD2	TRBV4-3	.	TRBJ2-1	CASSLTSGSYNEQFF	TGCGCCAGCAGCCTTACTAGCGGATCCTACAATGAGCAGTTCTTC
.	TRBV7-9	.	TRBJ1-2	CASSFRQVPDYGYTF	TGTGCCAGCAGCTTTAGACAGGTACCAGACTATGGCTACACCTTC
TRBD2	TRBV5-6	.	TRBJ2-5	CASSLALAGVGETQYF	TGTGCCAGCAGCTTGGCCCTAGCGGGGGTAGGAGAGACCCAGTACTTC
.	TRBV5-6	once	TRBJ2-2	CASSFQGDNTGELFF	TGTGCCAGCAGCTTCCAGGGAGACAACACCGGGGAGCTGTTTTTT